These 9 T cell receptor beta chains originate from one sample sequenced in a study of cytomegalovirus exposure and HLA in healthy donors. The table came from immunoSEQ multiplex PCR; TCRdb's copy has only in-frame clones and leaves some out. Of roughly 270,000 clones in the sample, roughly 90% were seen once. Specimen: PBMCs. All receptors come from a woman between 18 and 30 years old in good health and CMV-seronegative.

The CDR3 protein is CASSPQSHGELFF. For the CDR3, the DNA is TGTGCCAGCAGCCCTCAGTCCCACGGGGAGCTGTTTTTT. This rearrangement joins TRBV7-2 to TRBJ2-2; D unresolved. CDR1 and CDR2 from the germline V gene are SGHTA and FQGNSA. The CDR3 covers 13 residues. V shed 5 bases and J shed 7 bases, with 11 bases lying between them.

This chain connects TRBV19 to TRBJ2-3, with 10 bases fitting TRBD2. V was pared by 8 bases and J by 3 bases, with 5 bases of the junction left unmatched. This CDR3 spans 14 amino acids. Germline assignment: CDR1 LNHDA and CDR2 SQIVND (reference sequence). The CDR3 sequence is CASRAGGVTDTQYF. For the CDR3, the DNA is TGTGCCAGTCGAGCGGGAGGGGTGACAGATACGCAGTATTTT. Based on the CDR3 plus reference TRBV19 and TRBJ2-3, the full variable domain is DGGITQSPKYLFRKEGQNVTLSCEQNLNHDAMYWYRQDPGQGLRLIYYSQIVNDFQKGDIAEGYSVSREKKESFPLTVTSAQKNPTAFYLCASRAGGVTDTQYFGPGTRLTVL.

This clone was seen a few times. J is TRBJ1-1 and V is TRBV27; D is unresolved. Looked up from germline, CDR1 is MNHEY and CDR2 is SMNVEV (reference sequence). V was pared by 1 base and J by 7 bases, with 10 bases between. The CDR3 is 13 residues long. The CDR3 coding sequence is TGTGCCAGCAGTTTATTTGCAGGCCGTGAAGCTTTCTTT. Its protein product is CASSLFAGREAFF.

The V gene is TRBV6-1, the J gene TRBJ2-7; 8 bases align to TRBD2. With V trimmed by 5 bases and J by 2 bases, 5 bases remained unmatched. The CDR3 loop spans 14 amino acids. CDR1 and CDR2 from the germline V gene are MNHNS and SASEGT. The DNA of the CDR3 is TGTGCCAGCAGTACAACTAGCGGACCCTACGAGCAGTACTTC. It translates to CASSTTSGPYEQYF.

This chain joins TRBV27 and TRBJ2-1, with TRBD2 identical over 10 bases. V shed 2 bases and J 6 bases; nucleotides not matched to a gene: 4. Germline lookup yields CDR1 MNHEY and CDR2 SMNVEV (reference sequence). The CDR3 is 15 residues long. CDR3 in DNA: TGTGCCAGCAGTTTAGTAAGCGGGAGGGGCAATGAGCAGTTCTTC. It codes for CASSLVSGRGNEQFF.

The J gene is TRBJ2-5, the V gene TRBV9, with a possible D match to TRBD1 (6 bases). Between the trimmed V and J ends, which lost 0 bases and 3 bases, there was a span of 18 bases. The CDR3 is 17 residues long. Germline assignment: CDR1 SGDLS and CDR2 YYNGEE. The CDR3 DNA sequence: TGTGCCAGCAGCGTAGAGGGGACCCGGGACACTAAAGAGACCCAGTACTTC. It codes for CASSVEGTRDTKETQYF. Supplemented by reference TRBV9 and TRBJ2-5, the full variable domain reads DSGVTQTPKHLITATGQRVTLRCSPRSGDLSVYWYQQSLDQGLQFLIQYYNGEERAKGNILERFSAQQFPDLHSELNLSSLELGDSALYFCASSVEGTRDTKETQYFGPGTRLLVL.

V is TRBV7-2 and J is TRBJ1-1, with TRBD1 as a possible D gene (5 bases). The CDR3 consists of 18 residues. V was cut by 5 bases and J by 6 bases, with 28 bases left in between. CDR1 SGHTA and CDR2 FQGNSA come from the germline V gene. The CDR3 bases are TGTGCCAGCAGCAGATTCGCGGGACTTGGCCCTCTTGGAGCTGAAGCTTTCTTT. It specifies CASSRFAGLGPLGAEAFF.

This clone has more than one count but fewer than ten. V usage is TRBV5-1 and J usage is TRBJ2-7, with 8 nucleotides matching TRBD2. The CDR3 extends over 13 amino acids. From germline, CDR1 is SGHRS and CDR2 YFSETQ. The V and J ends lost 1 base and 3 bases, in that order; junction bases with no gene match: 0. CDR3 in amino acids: CASSLTSGYEQYF. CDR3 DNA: TGCGCCAGCAGCTTGACTAGCGGCTACGAGCAGTACTTC.

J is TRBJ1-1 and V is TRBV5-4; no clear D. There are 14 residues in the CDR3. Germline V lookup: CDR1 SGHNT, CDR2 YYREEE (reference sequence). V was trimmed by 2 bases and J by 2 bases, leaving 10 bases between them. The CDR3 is CASSLRRANTEAFF. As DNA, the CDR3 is TGTGCCAGCAGCTTAAGGAGGGCTAACACTGAAGCTTTCTTT.